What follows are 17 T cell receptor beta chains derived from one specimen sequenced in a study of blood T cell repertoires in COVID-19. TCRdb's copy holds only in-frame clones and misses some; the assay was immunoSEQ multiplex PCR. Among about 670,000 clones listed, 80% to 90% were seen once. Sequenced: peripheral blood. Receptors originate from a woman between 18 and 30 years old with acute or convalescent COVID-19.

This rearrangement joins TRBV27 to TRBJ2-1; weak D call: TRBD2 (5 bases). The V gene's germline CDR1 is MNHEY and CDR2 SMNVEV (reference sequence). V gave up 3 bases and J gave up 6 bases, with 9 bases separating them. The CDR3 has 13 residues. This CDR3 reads CASSFVGGNEQFF. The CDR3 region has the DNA TGTGCCAGCAGTTTTGTAGGAGGCAATGAGCAGTTCTTC.

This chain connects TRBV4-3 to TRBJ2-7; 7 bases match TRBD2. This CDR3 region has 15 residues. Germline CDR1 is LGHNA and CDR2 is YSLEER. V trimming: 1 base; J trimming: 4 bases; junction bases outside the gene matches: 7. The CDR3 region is CASSQGAREGYEQYF. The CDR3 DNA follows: TGCGCCAGCAGCCAAGGCGCCAGGGAGGGGTACGAGCAGTACTTC.

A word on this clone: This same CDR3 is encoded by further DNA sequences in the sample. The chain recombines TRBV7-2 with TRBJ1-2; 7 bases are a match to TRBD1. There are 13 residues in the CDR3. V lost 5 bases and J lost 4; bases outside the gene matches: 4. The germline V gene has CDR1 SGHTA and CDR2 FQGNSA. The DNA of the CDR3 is TGTGCCAGCAGCAAGGACAGGTCCTATGGCTACACCTTC. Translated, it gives CASSKDRSYGYTF. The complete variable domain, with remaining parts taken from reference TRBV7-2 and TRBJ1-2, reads GAGVSQSPSNKVTEKGKDVELRCDPISGHTALYWYRQSLGQGLEFLIYFQGNSAPDKSGLPSDRFSAERTGGSVSTLTIQRTQQEDSAVYLCASSKDRSYGYTFGSGTRLTVV.

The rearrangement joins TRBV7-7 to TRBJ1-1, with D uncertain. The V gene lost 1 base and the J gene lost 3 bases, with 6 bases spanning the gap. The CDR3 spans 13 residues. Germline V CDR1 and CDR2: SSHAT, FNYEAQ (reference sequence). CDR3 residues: CASSLELYTEAFF. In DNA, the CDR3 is TGTGCCAGCAGCTTAGAACTCTACACTGAAGCTTTCTTT.

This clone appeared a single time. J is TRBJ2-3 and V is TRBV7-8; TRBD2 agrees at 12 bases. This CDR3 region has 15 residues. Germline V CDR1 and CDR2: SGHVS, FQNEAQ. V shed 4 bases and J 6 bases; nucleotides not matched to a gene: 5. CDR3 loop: CASSSLAGGADTQYF. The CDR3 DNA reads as TGTGCCAGCAGCTCTCTAGCGGGGGGGGCCGATACGCAGTATTTT.

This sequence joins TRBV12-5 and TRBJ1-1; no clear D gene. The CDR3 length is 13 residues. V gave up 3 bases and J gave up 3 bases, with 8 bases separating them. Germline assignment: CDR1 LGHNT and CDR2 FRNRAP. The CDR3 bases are TGTGCTAGTGGTTTAGAGTTGTACACTGAAGCTTTCTTT. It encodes CASGLELYTEAFF.

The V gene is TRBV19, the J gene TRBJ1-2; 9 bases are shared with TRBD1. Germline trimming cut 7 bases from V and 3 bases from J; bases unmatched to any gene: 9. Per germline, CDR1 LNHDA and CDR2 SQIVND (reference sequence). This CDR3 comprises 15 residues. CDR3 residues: CASTLLTGGDYGYTF. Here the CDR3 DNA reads TGTGCCAGTACTCTCCTGACAGGGGGAGACTATGGCTACACCTTC. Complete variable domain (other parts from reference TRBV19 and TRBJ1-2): DGGITQSPKYLFRKEGQNVTLSCEQNLNHDAMYWYRQDPGQGLRLIYYSQIVNDFQKGDIAEGYSVSREKKESFPLTVTSAQKNPTAFYLCASTLLTGGDYGYTFGSGTRLTVV.

CDR3 coding DNA: TGCAGTGCTAGATACGAGCAGCCCCAGCATTTT. As protein: CSARYEQPQHF. J is TRBJ1-5 and V is TRBV20-1, with no clear D. The germline V gene has CDR1 DFQATT and CDR2 SNEGSKA (reference sequence). The ends were cut back, 2 bases at V and 7 bases at J, with 6 bases in the middle. The CDR3 covers 11 residues.

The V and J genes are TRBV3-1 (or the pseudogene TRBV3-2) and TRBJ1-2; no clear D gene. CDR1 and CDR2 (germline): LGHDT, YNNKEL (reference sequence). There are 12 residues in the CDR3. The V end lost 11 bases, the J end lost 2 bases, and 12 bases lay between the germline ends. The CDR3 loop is CASSERNYGYTF. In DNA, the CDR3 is TGTGCCTCCAGCGAGCGGAACTATGGCTACACCTTC.

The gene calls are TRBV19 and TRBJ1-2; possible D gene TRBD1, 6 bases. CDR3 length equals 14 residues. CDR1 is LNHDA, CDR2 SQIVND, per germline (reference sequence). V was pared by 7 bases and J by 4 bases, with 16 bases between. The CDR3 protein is CASNADSYLYGYTF. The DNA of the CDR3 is TGTGCCAGTAATGCGGACAGCTACCTCTATGGCTACACCTTC.

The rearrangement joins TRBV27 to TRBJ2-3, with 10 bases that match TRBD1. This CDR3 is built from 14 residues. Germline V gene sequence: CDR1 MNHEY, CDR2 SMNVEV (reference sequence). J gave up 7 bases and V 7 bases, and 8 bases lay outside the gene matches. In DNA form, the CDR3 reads TGTGCCAGCATCCCTGGGACAGGGGAAAATACGCAGTATTTT. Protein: CASIPGTGENTQYF.

The chain's CDR3 is CAWSPGRAVYEQYF. CDR3 coding DNA: TGTGCCTGGAGCCCGGGCAGGGCGGTATACGAGCAGTACTTC. The chain uses TRBV30 and TRBJ2-7; tentatively, D is TRBD1 (5 bases). The CDR3 length is 14 residues. Germline V gene lookup returns CDR1 GTSNPN and CDR2 SVGIG (reference sequence). Trimming cost V 3 bases and J 4 bases, with 16 bases left between them.

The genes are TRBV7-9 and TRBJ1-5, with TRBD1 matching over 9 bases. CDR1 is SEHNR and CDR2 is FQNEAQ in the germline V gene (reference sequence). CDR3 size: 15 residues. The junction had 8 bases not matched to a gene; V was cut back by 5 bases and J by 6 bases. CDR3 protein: CASSPAGQGVQPQHF. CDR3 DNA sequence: TGTGCCAGCAGCCCGGCGGGACAGGGCGTTCAGCCCCAGCATTTT.

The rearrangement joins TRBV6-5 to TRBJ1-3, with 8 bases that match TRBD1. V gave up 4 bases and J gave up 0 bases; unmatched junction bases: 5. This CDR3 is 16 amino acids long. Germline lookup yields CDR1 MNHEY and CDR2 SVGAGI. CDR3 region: CASSFWTGTSGNTIYF. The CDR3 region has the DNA TGTGCCAGCAGTTTCTGGACAGGGACCTCTGGAAACACCATATATTTT.

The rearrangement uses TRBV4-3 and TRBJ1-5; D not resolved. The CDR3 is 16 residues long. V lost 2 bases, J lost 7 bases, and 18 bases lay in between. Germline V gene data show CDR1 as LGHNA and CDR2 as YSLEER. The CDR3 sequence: CASSQTFGRGGQPQHF. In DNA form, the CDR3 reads TGCGCCAGCAGCCAAACCTTCGGACGGGGAGGGCAGCCCCAGCATTTT.

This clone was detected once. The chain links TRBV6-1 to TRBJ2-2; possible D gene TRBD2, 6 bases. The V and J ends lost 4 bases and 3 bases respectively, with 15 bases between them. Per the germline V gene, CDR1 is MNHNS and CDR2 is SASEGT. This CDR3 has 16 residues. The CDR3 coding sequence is TGTGCCAGCAGTGTGCGGGACTGGACTCACACCGGGGAGCTGTTTTTT. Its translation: CASSVRDWTHTGELFF.

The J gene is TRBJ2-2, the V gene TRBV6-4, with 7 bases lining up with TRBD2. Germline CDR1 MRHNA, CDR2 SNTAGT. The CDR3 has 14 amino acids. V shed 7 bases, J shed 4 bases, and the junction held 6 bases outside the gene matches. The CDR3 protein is CASTPSGGTGELFF. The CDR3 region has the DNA TGTGCCAGCACCCCCTCGGGAGGCACCGGGGAGCTGTTTTTT.